This T cell receptor (beta chain) was found in a study of T cell responses to AZD1222 COVID-19 vaccine. Study conclusions and caveats: The reported proportion of spike-specific TCRs targeting unmutated variant regions was nearly half. Researchers took repertoire samples only after the peak T cell response had come. An increase in Spike-specific TCR breadth and depth was observed after two AZD1222 doses.

Pooling was applied to second doses at about 4 or about 12 weeks. On this clone: What it recognizes is unknown.

The protocol was immunoSEQ multiplex PCR, while the TCRdb copy is restricted to in-frame clones and leaves out a portion. The sample carries 140,000 to 150,000 clones, about 90% recorded once. The germline V gene encodes CDR1 SNHLY and CDR2 FYNNEI. V lost 4 bases and J lost 8, with 14 bases in between. This CDR3 region has 14 residues. V gene TRBV2 combines with J gene TRBJ1-4, with D tentatively TRBD1 (6 bases). The material was peripheral blood, obtained 28 days after the second AZD1222 dose. The receptor's source is an adult who received the AZD1222 COVID-19 vaccine. CDR3 nucleotides: TGTGCCAGCAGTGCGGACAGCTCTAGGGAAAAACTGTTTTTT. Residues: CASSADSSREKLFF.